One sample yielded the 24 T cell receptor beta chains listed below, sequenced in a study of T cell repertoires in cytomegalovirus infection. TCRdb reanalysed the reads using MiXCR and keeps one entry per CDR3 protein. The profile covers 310,000 or so distinct CDR3 sequences, with about 25% appearing a single time and approximately 15% taken by the ten largest. Sequenced sample: PBMCs. These receptor sequences come from a human donor in good health (CMV status not recorded). Some clones in this sample may be carry-over from other donors' samples.

The rearrangement joins TRBV6-1 to TRBJ2-1; 8 bases align to TRBD2. Unmatched junction bases numbered 14, after V lost 5 bases and J lost 8 bases. Germline V gene sequence: CDR1 MNHNS, CDR2 SASEGT. The CDR3 has 16 residues. The CDR3 sequence: CASSPPGGRLSHEQFF. The CDR3 bases are TGTGCCAGCAGTCCCCCCGGCGGGAGGTTATCCCATGAGCAGTTCTTC.

This clonotype has only a few counts. The chain has TRBV10-3 and TRBJ1-1, with 9 bases that match TRBD1. Germline CDR1 ENHRY, CDR2 SYGVKD. V shed 10 bases and J 5 bases; nucleotides not matched to a gene: 8. This CDR3 comprises 13 residues. CDR3 residues: CASGQGTGTEAFF. The CDR3 nucleotides are TGTGCCAGCGGACAGGGGACGGGGACTGAAGCTTTCTTT.

The sample holds a few counts of this clonotype. This sequence joins TRBV10-3 and TRBJ2-5, with 7 bases matching TRBD1. Germline CDR1 is ENHRY and CDR2 is SYGVKD. Unmatched junction bases numbered 6, after V lost 6 bases and J lost 5 bases. This CDR3 has 13 residues. This chain's CDR3 is CAIRTGSGETQYF. The CDR3 nucleotides read TGTGCCATCAGGACAGGGTCGGGGGAGACCCAGTACTTC.

This clonotype was recorded at least ten times. V gene TRBV11-2 combines with J gene TRBJ2-1; 10 nucleotides align to TRBD1. V trimming: 5 bases; J trimming: 3 bases; junction bases outside the gene matches: 10. Germline V CDR1 and CDR2: SGHAT, FQNNGV. This CDR3 region has 17 residues. The CDR3 bases are TGTGCCAGCAGCCCCGGGGCTGGACAGGGGGTCTACAATGAGCAGTTCTTC. It specifies CASSPGAGQGVYNEQFF.

V is TRBV5-1 and J is TRBJ1-2, with D hard to call. This CDR3 has 13 amino acids. Trimming stripped 4 bases from V and 4 bases from J, with 11 bases between. Germline-derived CDR1 and CDR2 are SGHRS and YFSETQ. CDR3 residues: CASSPDGIYGYTF. DNA of the CDR3: TGCGCCAGCAGCCCGGACGGCATCTATGGCTACACCTTC.

This clonotype was counted ten times or more. J is TRBJ2-1 and V is TRBV7-2; tentative D call: TRBD2 (5 bases). V was pared by 0 bases and J by 9 bases, with 9 bases between. CDR1 and CDR2 (germline): SGHTA, FQGNSA. CDR3 length: 13 residues. The CDR3 here is CASSLARSVEQFF. The CDR3 region has the DNA TGTGCCAGCAGCTTAGCGCGTAGCGTTGAGCAGTTCTTC.

The chain recombines TRBV28 with TRBJ2-1, with a weak D call TRBD2 (5 bases). With 4 bases removed from V and 10 bases from J, the gap between germline ends came to 8 bases. The CDR3 length is 11 residues. Germline V CDR1 and CDR2: MDHEN, SYDVKM. The DNA for the CDR3 is TGTGCCAGCAGTTCAACGGGGGAGCAGTTCTTC. Its translation: CASSSTGEQFF.

This clonotype was seen only a few times. The chain has TRBV12-3 or TRBV12-4 and TRBJ1-4; 9 nucleotides line up with TRBD1. The CDR3 totals 14 residues. J gave up 6 bases and V 3 bases, and 2 bases lay outside the gene matches. The CDR3 DNA is TGTGCCAGCAGTTTTCGGACAGGGGATGAAAAACTGTTTTTT. It yields the protein CASSFRTGDEKLFF.

This clonotype came up a few times. The rearrangement links TRBV7-9 to TRBJ2-6; unclear D gene. CDR3 size: 15 residues. V was pared by 5 bases and J by 1 base, with 9 bases between. CDR1 and CDR2 (germline): SEHNR, FQNEAQ (reference sequence). CDR3 residues: CASSEVGSGANVLTF. The CDR3, as DNA: TGTGCCAGCAGCGAAGTGGGGTCTGGGGCCAACGTCCTGACTTTC.

The chain joins TRBV7-2 to TRBJ2-2; D perhaps matches TRBD1 (5 bases). The ends were cut back, 2 bases at V and 8 bases at J, with 15 bases in the middle. The CDR3 spans 15 residues. Germline loops: CDR1 SGHTA, CDR2 FQGNSA. CDR3 sequence (DNA): TGTGCCAGCAGCTTATATGAGACAGTAAGAGGGGAGCTGTTTTTT. Translating gives CASSLYETVRGELFF.

This clonotype was seen only a few times. The chain uses TRBV4-1 and TRBJ2-2; no definite D call. The V gene's germline CDR1 is MGHRA and CDR2 YSYEKL. CDR3 length equals 15 residues. The V and J ends lost 0 bases and 4 bases respectively, with 9 bases between them. The CDR3 protein is CASSQDSMTTGELFF. In DNA, the CDR3 is TGCGCCAGCAGCCAAGATAGCATGACCACCGGGGAGCTGTTTTTT.

This clonotype was recorded at least ten times. J is TRBJ2-3 and V is TRBV7-2; a possible D gene is TRBD2 (6 bases). Per germline, CDR1 SGHTA and CDR2 FQGNSA. Trimming cost V 3 bases and J 0 bases, with 16 bases left between them. The CDR3 loop spans 17 amino acids. The CDR3 DNA follows: TGTGCCAGCAGCTTTAGTGGAGGGCGCATTAGCACAGATACGCAGTATTTT. Translating it yields CASSFSGGRISTDTQYF.

This clonotype occurred many times. This chain links TRBV4-3 with TRBJ2-2, with 13 positions matching TRBD2. J gave up 4 bases and V 1 base, and 12 bases lay outside the gene matches. The CDR3 contains 20 residues. Germline CDR1 LGHNA, CDR2 YSLEER. Here the CDR3 DNA reads TGCGCCAGCAGCCAAGGCTCCCGCAGGGGACTAGCGGGGATCACCGGGGAGCTGTTTTTT. Amino acid sequence: CASSQGSRRGLAGITGELFF.

The chain is built from TRBV27 and TRBJ2-7; 7 nucleotides match TRBD1. The junction had 15 bases not matched to a gene; V was cut back by 6 bases and J by 7 bases. The CDR3 consists of 15 residues. The germline V gene has CDR1 MNHEY and CDR2 SMNVEV (reference sequence). In nucleotides, the CDR3 is TGTGCCAGCAGGCCTGGGACAGTGGCTCCGTGGGAGCAGTACTTC. Its translation is CASRPGTVAPWEQYF.

The chain couples TRBV10-3 to TRBJ2-7; TRBD1 matches 7 bases. J lost 4 bases, V lost 6 bases, and 3 bases had no gene match. Germline CDR1 and CDR2: ENHRY and SYGVKD. This CDR3 region has 12 residues. CDR3 sequence (DNA): TGTGCCATCAGCAACAGGGGTTACGAGCAGTACTTC. Translating it yields CAISNRGYEQYF.

The V call is TRBV13, the J call TRBJ2-7; D perhaps matches TRBD1 (6 bases). Germline assignment: CDR1 PRHDT and CDR2 FYEKMQ (reference sequence). V was clipped by 5 bases and J by 3 bases, with 14 bases between them. CDR3 length: 14 residues. CDR3 amino acids: CASSLNRQDYEQYF. CDR3 DNA sequence: TGTGCCAGCAGCCTGAATAGACAGGACTACGAGCAGTACTTC.

This clonotype is a singleton in its sample. V gene TRBV6-2 or TRBV6-3 combines with J gene TRBJ1-2, with D possibly matching TRBD1 (5 bases). Germline V CDR1 and CDR2: MNHEY, SVGEGT. This CDR3 spans 13 amino acids. The V gene lost 11 bases and the J gene lost 3 bases, with 16 bases spanning the gap. The CDR3 DNA follows: TGTGCCGCCCTTGCAGGCAGGGACTATGGCTACACCTTC. It is translated as CAALAGRDYGYTF.

This clonotype occurred a few times. The chain combines TRBV7-9 with TRBJ2-7, with TRBD2 matching 8 bases. Germline assignment: CDR1 SEHNR and CDR2 FQNEAQ (reference sequence). The CDR3 has 14 amino acids. Trimming at V came to 5 bases and at J to 0 bases, leaving 3 bases not matched to a gene. The chain's CDR3 is CASSPSGLSYEQYF. CDR3 DNA sequence: TGTGCCAGCAGCCCTAGCGGGCTCTCCTACGAGCAGTACTTC.

With respect to this clonotype: Since a much larger clone is just one base distant, this may be a read error. The chain links TRBV28 to TRBJ1-2, with 8 bases matching TRBD1. CDR1 is MDHEN, CDR2 SYDVKM, per germline. There are 12 residues in the CDR3. V shed 6 bases, J shed 3 bases, and the junction held 0 bases outside the gene matches. In DNA, the CDR3 is TGTGCCAGCAGACAGGGGGACTATGGCTACACCTTC. Translated: CASRQGDYGYTF.

This clonotype was detected many times. V usage is TRBV7-2 and J usage is TRBJ2-4; 15 bases line up with TRBD2. This CDR3 has 14 amino acids. From germline, CDR1 is SGHTA and CDR2 FQGNSA. Trimming at V came to 4 bases and at J to 10 bases, leaving 2 bases not matched to a gene. The DNA of the CDR3 is TGTGCCAGCAGCTCGGGACTAGCGGGAGGTATTCAGTACTTC. It codes for CASSSGLAGGIQYF.

This clonotype was recorded at least ten times. The V call is TRBV19, the J call TRBJ2-1; either TRBD1 or TRBD2 may supply D (5 bases each). This CDR3 region has 13 residues. Trimming shortened V by 8 bases and J by 0 bases, and 8 bases separated the two germline ends. Germline V gives CDR1 LNHDA, CDR2 SQIVND (reference sequence). CDR3 protein: CASRDHSYNEQFF. CDR3 DNA: TGTGCCAGTCGGGACCACTCCTACAATGAGCAGTTCTTC.

The CDR3 DNA follows: TGTGCCAGTAGTATAGAGACAGGATCAAATCAGCCCCAGCATTTT. Amino acids: CASSIETGSNQPQHF. The chain is built from TRBV19 and TRBJ1-5; possibly TRBD1 for D (6 bases). The ends were cut back, 0 bases at V and 4 bases at J, with 10 bases in the middle. Germline CDR1 and CDR2: LNHDA and SQIVND (reference sequence). This CDR3 has 15 amino acids.

In its sample, this clonotype was seen many times. The chain carries TRBV7-2 and TRBJ2-1, with D tentatively TRBD1 (6 bases). The CDR3 runs to 14 residues. From germline, CDR1 is SGHTA and CDR2 FQGNSA. Trimming removed 8 bases at V and 6 bases at J, with 17 bases between. CDR3 nucleotide sequence: TGTGCCAGCCTCTTCGCACAGGGAAGCAATGAGCAGTTCTTC. Translating it yields CASLFAQGSNEQFF.

The chain joins TRBV24-1 to TRBJ2-2, with 8 bases that match TRBD1. Germline loops: CDR1 KGHDR, CDR2 SFDVKD. This CDR3 has 15 residues. V lost 3 bases and J lost 9; bases outside the gene matches: 8. CDR3 sequence reads: CATSDMDRAGRELFF. CDR3 nucleotide sequence: TGTGCCACCAGTGATATGGACAGGGCGGGCCGGGAGCTGTTTTTT.